This is a list of T cell receptor beta chains from one sample in a study of blood T cell repertoires in COVID-19. Here immunoSEQ multiplex PCR was the method, and the copy in TCRdb shows in-frame clones only, minus some. This sample has over 200,000 clones; roughly 87% occur once, and the top ten carry over 9%. Source material: PBMCs or T cells enriched from blood (not recorded which). The origin of the receptors is a man between 18 and 35 years old with acute COVID-19. CDR3s include the opening cysteine and the closing phenylalanine or tryptophan. Fields, in order: J gene, V gene, D gene, clone size, CDR3 DNA, CDR3 protein. The D gene is left open where the match is weak. Clone size is shown for a subset of rows, as once, few, many or a class of expanded clone.

>TRBJ1-6|TRBV27|.|.
TGTGCCAGCAGTTTTCGGAGCCCTCTTTATAATTCACCCCTCCACTTT
CASSFRSPLYNSPLHF
>TRBJ1-1|TRBV12-3/TRBV12-4|.|.
TGTGCCAGCAGTTTCTCCACTGAAGCTTTCTTT
CASSFSTEAFF
>TRBJ1-4|TRBV5-6|TRBD1|.
TGTGCCAGCAGCTTCAACAGGGGGCAGGGTGAAAAACTGTTTTTT
CASSFNRGQGEKLFF
>TRBJ2-5|TRBV7-6|TRBD1|.
TGTGCCAGCAGCCTCGGGACAGGGAGTGGGGAGACCCAGTACTTC
CASSLGTGSGETQYF
>TRBJ1-1|TRBV2|TRBD1|.
TGTGCCAGCAGGAGGTCGGCAGGGGGCTCGAACACTGAAGCTTTCTTT
CASRRSAGGSNTEAFF
>TRBJ2-2|TRBV9|.|.
TGTGCCAGCAGCGAGAGGGCGGATAACACCGGGGAGCTGTTTTTT
CASSERADNTGELFF
>TRBJ1-5|TRBV19|.|.
TGTGCCAGTAGTATTGGGGACACCGCTAGCAATCAGCCCCAGCATTTT
CASSIGDTASNQPQHF
>TRBJ2-5|TRBV6-5|TRBD2|.
TGTGCCAGCAACCCTTGGGGGGGGGAAGAGACCCAGTACTTC
CASNPWGGEETQYF
>TRBJ1-2|TRBV18|TRBD1|.
TGTGCCAGCTCACCACGCGAGACAGGGGATGGCTACACCTTC
CASSPRETGDGYTF
>TRBJ1-6|TRBV11-2|TRBD1|.
TGTGCCAGCAGCCCAGGGGGCAGGGTGGAGTCACCCCTCCACTTT
CASSPGGRVESPLHF
>TRBJ1-1|TRBV7-8|.|.
TGTGCCAGCAGCTTATCGACAGAGAACACTGAAGCTTTCTTT
CASSLSTENTEAFF
>TRBJ2-4|TRBV5-1|.|few
TGCGCCAGCAGCTTTGGCCGAGGAAACATTCAGTACTTC
CASSFGRGNIQYF
>TRBJ2-1|TRBV4-3|.|.
TGCGCCAGCAGCCAAGTAGCGGTCTCCTACAATGAGCAGTTCTTC
CASSQVAVSYNEQFF
>TRBJ2-1|TRBV28|TRBD2|few
TGTGCCAGCAGTTTGTTAGCGGGGCCCTACAATGAGCAGTTCTTC
CASSLLAGPYNEQFF
>TRBJ1-4|TRBV5-6|.|.
TGTGCCAGCAGCTACCGGGGACTGAATGAAAAACTGTTTTTT
CASSYRGLNEKLFF
>TRBJ2-4|TRBV7-9|.|.
TGTGCCAGCAGCGTTGGCCGAGGAGCCCAATTTGAAAACATTCAGTACTTC
CASSVGRGAQFENIQYF
>TRBJ1-2|TRBV30|.|.
TGTGCCTGGAGGGGTGGAGGGGTCGGCTACACCTTC
CAWRGGGVGYTF
>TRBJ2-3|TRBV14|TRBD1|.
TGTGCCAGCAGCCAAGAAGACAGGGATATCCTCGGGGATACGCAGTATTTT
CASSQEDRDILGDTQYF
>TRBJ1-5|TRBV28|.|.
TGTGCCAGCCAAAACGTCCGGGGTCTACATAGCAATCAGCCCCAGCATTTT
CASQNVRGLHSNQPQHF
>TRBJ2-1|TRBV19|.|.
TGTGCCAGATCCAATGGCCGTTACAATGAGCAGTTCTTC
CARSNGRYNEQFF
>TRBJ2-7|TRBV9|TRBD1|.
TGTGCCAGCAGCCGCAGGGGGCAATCCCTCTTCGAGCAGTACTTC
CASSRRGQSLFEQYF
>TRBJ2-3|TRBV9|TRBD1|.
TGTGCCAGCAGCGTAGACTGGGACAGTGGAAGAAATCGGCAGTATTTT
CASSVDWDSGRNRQYF
>TRBJ1-2|TRBV19|.|.
TGTGCCAGTAGTCCTACCCGGAGGACAGAATCTGGCTACACCTTC
CASSPTRRTESGYTF
>TRBJ1-1|TRBV10-2|.|.
TGCGCCAGCAGTTCAACTTTACACACTGAAGCTTTCTTT
CASSSTLHTEAFF
>TRBJ2-3|TRBV7-3|.|.
TGTGCCAGCAGCCCTACTAGCACAGATACGCAGTATTTT
CASSPTSTDTQYF
>TRBJ2-5|TRBV14|TRBD2|.
TGTGCCAGCAGCCAAGATCGGGAACGAGGCGGGAGGGTTCGGGAGACCCAGTACTTC
CASSQDRERGGRVRETQYF
>TRBJ2-7|TRBV9|TRBD1|once
TGTGCCAGCAGCGTAGAGGGGACAGGCTACGAGCAGTACTTC
CASSVEGTGYEQYF
>TRBJ2-3|TRBV7-3|.|.
TGTGCCAGCAGCTCCTCCACAGATACGCAGTATTTT
CASSSSTDTQYF
>TRBJ2-1|TRBV11-2|TRBD2|.
TGTGCCAGCAGCTATACTAGCGGGAGGGTCGCCTACAATGAGCAGTTCTTC
CASSYTSGRVAYNEQFF
>TRBJ2-7|TRBV28|.|.
TGTGCCAGCAGTTTATGGGCCAGGGGCGACGAGCAGTACTTC
CASSLWARGDEQYF
>TRBJ2-7|TRBV25-1|.|.
TGTGCCAGCAGTGAATTAGAATATAGCTCCTACGAGCAGTACTTC
CASSELEYSSYEQYF
>TRBJ1-2|TRBV29-1|TRBD1|.
TGCAGCGTTGTCCGCCGGGACAGCCGACCTAACTATGGCTACACCTTC
CSVVRRDSRPNYGYTF
>TRBJ1-1|TRBV18|.|.
TGTGCCAGCTCACCACCGGGAGGTGGCACTGAAGCTTTCTTT
CASSPPGGGTEAFF
>TRBJ2-5|TRBV15|.|.
TGTGCCACCAGCAGCGGAGACAGAAAAGCCCAGTACTTC
CATSSGDRKAQYF
>TRBJ2-1|TRBV5-4|TRBD2|.
TGTGCCAGCAGCCCTTTTAGCGGGAGCTCGGCTGAGCAGTTCTTC
CASSPFSGSSAEQFF
>TRBJ2-1|TRBV7-8|.|once
TGTGCCAGCAGCTTGGCTAGCGCTTATGAGCAGTTCTTC
CASSLASAYEQFF
>TRBJ1-5|TRBV19|TRBD1|.
TGTGCCAGTAGTATTGGGACAGGGGGTAGCAATCAGCCCCAGCATTTT
CASSIGTGGSNQPQHF
>TRBJ2-1|TRBV7-9|.|few
TGTGCCAGCAGCGTGGACACAAGCTACAATGAGCAGTTCTTC
CASSVDTSYNEQFF
>TRBJ1-2|TRBV29-1|.|.
TGCAGCGTTGATCTGGGCTACACCTTC
CSVDLGYTF
>TRBJ2-1|TRBV10-3|.|.
TGTGCCATCAGCCGGACGGACGATGGGGCTGAGCAGTTCTTC
CAISRTDDGAEQFF
>TRBJ2-7|TRBV30|TRBD1|once
TGTGCCTTGATGACAGGGGGCGCCTACGAGCAGTACTTC
CALMTGGAYEQYF
>TRBJ2-1|TRBV6-6|.|.
TGTGCCAGCAGTCCGACCGCCTCCGGTGGGGGGAATGAGCAGTTCTTC
CASSPTASGGGNEQFF
>TRBJ2-3|TRBV19|TRBD1|many
TGTGCCAGTAGTATACTCCCGGGACAGGGCACAGATACGCAGTATTTT
CASSILPGQGTDTQYF
>TRBJ1-6|TRBV25-1|TRBD1|.
TGTGCCAGCAGTGAATATCCAGGGGGTTCACCCCTCCACTTT
CASSEYPGGSPLHF
>TRBJ2-1|TRBV12-3/TRBV12-4|TRBD1|.
TGTGCCAGCATTATGACAGGGGCGAATGAGCAGTTCTTC
CASIMTGANEQFF
>TRBJ1-3|TRBV27|.|.
TGTGCCAGCAGTTTGGGGGGGTCCGGAAACACCATATATTTT
CASSLGGSGNTIYF
>TRBJ2-6|TRBV6-5|.|.
TGTGCCAGCAGTTACAATTTTGGAGCTGGGGCCAACGTCCTGACTTTC
CASSYNFGAGANVLTF
>TRBJ2-7|TRBV3-1/TRBV3-2|TRBD2|.
TGTGCCAGCAGCCAAGATGGACTAGCCTACGAGCAGTACTTC
CASSQDGLAYEQYF